The T cell receptor (beta chain) under discussion was sequenced for a study of glioma-infiltrating T cells after dendritic cell vaccination. Study information: Dendritic cell vaccination trial patients had either newly diagnosed or recurrent glioblastoma.

Amplification used 60 V beta primers and 13 J beta primers. Assay used: immunoSEQ multiplex PCR; TCRdb lists only in-frame clones, some missing. The sample carries approximately 85,000 clones, approximately 81% recorded once. As to time point: after dendritic cell vaccination, including at tumor progression/relapse. Notes on the study in general: Only a small number of patients had complete blood and tumor samples. Estimated pretreatment TIL content predicted outcome after dendritic cell vaccination.

As concerns this clone: Antigen unknown.

Per germline, CDR1 SGHVS and CDR2 FNYEAQ. Between the trimmed V and J ends, which lost 6 bases and 7 bases, there was a span of 18 bases. The CDR3 contains 14 residues. This receptor was identified in a human donor with glioblastoma. The chain couples TRBV7-6 to TRBJ2-5; perhaps TRBD1 as D (7 bases). Material: blood, obtained after dendritic cell vaccination. Here the CDR3 DNA reads TGTGCCAGCAGTCCCGGGACAGCCGGGAGGACCCAGTACTTC. It translates to CASSPGTAGRTQYF.